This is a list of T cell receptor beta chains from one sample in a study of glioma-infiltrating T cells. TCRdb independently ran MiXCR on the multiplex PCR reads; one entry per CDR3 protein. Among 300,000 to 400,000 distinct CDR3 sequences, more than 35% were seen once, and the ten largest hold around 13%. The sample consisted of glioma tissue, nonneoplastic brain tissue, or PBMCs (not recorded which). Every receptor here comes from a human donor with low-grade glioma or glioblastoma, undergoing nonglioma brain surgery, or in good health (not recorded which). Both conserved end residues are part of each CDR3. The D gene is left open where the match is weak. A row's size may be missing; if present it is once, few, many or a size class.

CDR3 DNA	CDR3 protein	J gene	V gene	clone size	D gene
TGTGCCAGCACTATCACTGAAGCTTTCTTT	CASTITEAFF	TRBJ1-1	TRBV12-3/TRBV12-4	NA	NA
TGTGCCAGCAGTACAACAGGGTCCAATCAGCCCCAGCATTTT	CASSTTGSNQPQHF	TRBJ1-5	TRBV28	many	NA
TGCAGTGCTACCGCTAGCTGGATCTACGAGCAGTACTTC	CSATASWIYEQYF	TRBJ2-7	TRBV20-1	NA	NA
TGTGCCAGCAGTGATCGCCGGGTCAGGGGCGAAGCTTTCTTT	CASSDRRVRGEAFF	TRBJ1-1	TRBV25-1	many	NA
TGTGCCAGCAGCCAAGAGCGGTCAGGGGGCAGGTTTGGCTACACCTTC	CASSQERSGGRFGYTF	TRBJ1-2	TRBV3-1	NA	TRBD1
TGCGCCAGCAGCCAAGCCCCAGGGAACCTCTATGGCTACACCTTC	CASSQAPGNLYGYTF	TRBJ1-2	TRBV4-3	NA	NA
TGTGCCAGCAGTTACTCGCTGAGCAACGTCCACAATGAGCAGTTCTTC	CASSYSLSNVHNEQFF	TRBJ2-1	TRBV6-2/TRBV6-3	few	NA
TGTGCCAGCAGCTCCGATCCGGGGGAGCTGTTTTTT	CASSSDPGELFF	TRBJ2-2	TRBV7-9	NA	NA
TGTGCCAGCAGCCATACAGGGGGCGGAGGCTACACCTTC	CASSHTGGGGYTF	TRBJ1-2	TRBV3-1	few	TRBD1
TGTGCCAGCAGCTCCGTGCTACTAGCGGGAAGCACAGATACGCAGTATTTT	CASSSVLLAGSTDTQYF	TRBJ2-3	TRBV7-9	NA	TRBD2
TGCAGTGCTAGGGTCGCAGGGGTGACGACTAATGAAAAACTGTTTTTT	CSARVAGVTTNEKLFF	TRBJ1-4	TRBV20-1	NA	NA
TGCAGTGCCGAGGGGAGGGCAGATACGCAGTATTTT	CSAEGRADTQYF	TRBJ2-3	TRBV20-1	many	TRBD2
TGTGCCAGTAGTACCGTCAGTTGGACAGTGAATTCACCCCTCCACTTT	CASSTVSWTVNSPLHF	TRBJ1-6	TRBV19	NA	NA
TGCGCCAGCAGCCAAGGGCGGGGTATGAACACTGAAGCTTTCTTT	CASSQGRGMNTEAFF	TRBJ1-1	TRBV4-1	few	NA
TGTGCCAGCAGGACAGGGGGTAGGAATAAGCAGTTCTTC	CASRTGGRNKQFF	TRBJ2-1	TRBV6-1	once	TRBD1
TGTGCCACCACTCCGGACTACTCAGGCACCGGGGAGCTGTTTTTT	CATTPDYSGTGELFF	TRBJ2-2	TRBV15	many	NA
TGCAGTGCTAGACAGTGGTCGGGCAATCAGCCCCAGCATTTT	CSARQWSGNQPQHF	TRBJ1-5	TRBV20-1	NA	NA
TGTGCCAGTAGTATAGACCTGGAAGTGAGGGAGCAGTTCTTC	CASSIDLEVREQFF	TRBJ2-1	TRBV19	NA	NA
TGCAGTGCTAGTGAGACAGGGAAGGTCACTGAAGCTTTCTTT	CSASETGKVTEAFF	TRBJ1-1	TRBV20-1	many	TRBD1
TGTGCCAGCAGTGAAGCGGGATTTCCTGGTAATGAGCAGTTCTTC	CASSEAGFPGNEQFF	TRBJ2-1	TRBV25-1	NA	NA
TGTGCCACCAGTGACCGGACAGGCGATGAGCAGTTCTTC	CATSDRTGDEQFF	TRBJ2-1	TRBV24-1	many	TRBD1
TGCGCCAGCAGCCAAGCGTGGACTAGCGGGAGTTTCGCCTACAATGAGCAGTTCTTC	CASSQAWTSGSFAYNEQFF	TRBJ2-1	TRBV4-1	NA	TRBD2
TGTGCCAGCAGTCCGGGACTAGCAAACACAGATACGCAGTATTTT	CASSPGLANTDTQYF	TRBJ2-3	TRBV27	NA	TRBD2
TGCAGTGCTAGCCGCAATGGCTACACCTTC	CSASRNGYTF	TRBJ1-2	TRBV20-1	NA	NA
TGTGCCAGCAGCTCCCGGGACGGTAACGGGGCCCAGTACTTC	CASSSRDGNGAQYF	TRBJ2-5	TRBV7-2	few	NA
TGTGCCAGCAGTTACCGGGACAGAAGCACAGATACGCAGTATTTT	CASSYRDRSTDTQYF	TRBJ2-3	TRBV6-1	NA	TRBD1
TGTGCCAGCTGGGACGGCTCCTACGAGCAGTACTTC	CASWDGSYEQYF	TRBJ2-7	TRBV28	few	NA
TGTGCCAGCAGCCGACAGAAAGATGCCGATACGCAGTATTTT	CASSRQKDADTQYF	TRBJ2-3	TRBV5-4	few	NA
TGTGCCAGCAGACTAACAGGGAGCTCCTATAATTCACCCCTCCACTTT	CASRLTGSSYNSPLHF	TRBJ1-6	TRBV7-9	NA	NA
TGCGCCAGCAGCCAGGCCAGGGGGACCTATGGCTACACCTTC	CASSQARGTYGYTF	TRBJ1-2	TRBV4-3	NA	TRBD1
TGTGCCAGCAGTTTTCAGGGTCCAGAGACCCAGTACTTC	CASSFQGPETQYF	TRBJ2-5	TRBV27	few	NA
TGTGCCAGCAGTAGTACAGGGGGCATCAACACCGGGGAGCTGTTTTTT	CASSSTGGINTGELFF	TRBJ2-2	TRBV6-1	many	TRBD1
TGCAGCGTTGAAACTCTTCGGGACACTGAAGCTTTCTTT	CSVETLRDTEAFF	TRBJ1-1	TRBV29-1	NA	NA
TGCAGTGCCCCAGAAGGGCGGGGAGGTAATGAGCAGTTCTTC	CSAPEGRGGNEQFF	TRBJ2-1	TRBV20-1	few	NA
TGTGCCAGCAGCTTAGGAATAGGGTGGTCCTACAATGAGCAGTTCTTC	CASSLGIGWSYNEQFF	TRBJ2-1	TRBV7-2	NA	NA
TGTGTTAGCAGTCCTGAAAGGTTCACCGGGGCCAACGTCCTGACTTTC	CVSSPERFTGANVLTF	TRBJ2-6	TRBV27	NA	NA
TGCGCCAGCAGCCAAGAAGGGATCGGGGTTTACGAGCAGTACTTC	CASSQEGIGVYEQYF	TRBJ2-7	TRBV4-1	NA	NA
TGTGCCACCAGCGGAGAGGGAACACAGGGGTTCACTCAGCCCCAGCATTTT	CATSGEGTQGFTQPQHF	TRBJ1-5	TRBV15	NA	TRBD1
TGTGCCAGCAGCTCCTCACCGGGACTAGCGGGAGACGAGCAGTACTTC	CASSSSPGLAGDEQYF	TRBJ2-7	TRBV7-2	NA	TRBD2
TGCAGTGCTAGAGGGCGGGCCTACGAGCAGTACTTC	CSARGRAYEQYF	TRBJ2-7	TRBV20-1	many	NA
TGTGCCACCAGCACCGCAGGGGAAGCTTACAATGAGCAGTTCTTC	CATSTAGEAYNEQFF	TRBJ2-1	TRBV15	NA	NA
TGTGCCAGCAGCCAAGGACCCAGCTACGAGCAGTACTTC	CASSQGPSYEQYF	TRBJ2-7	TRBV3-1	NA	NA
TGTGCCAGCAGCCAAGTTAGGGGGAGGGTCACAGATACGCAGTATTTT	CASSQVRGRVTDTQYF	TRBJ2-3	TRBV4-2	few	NA
TGTGCCAGCAGTTTTGGGACAGGGGATAATGAGCAGTTCTTC	CASSFGTGDNEQFF	TRBJ2-1	TRBV12-3/TRBV12-4	NA	TRBD1
TGCAGTGCGCCGACACCGGGACTAGCGGTAAGCTACTACGAGCAGTACTTC	CSAPTPGLAVSYYEQYF	TRBJ2-7	TRBV20-1	NA	TRBD2
TGTGCCACCAAAGGCGAAAAACTGTTTTTT	CATKGEKLFF	TRBJ1-4	TRBV15	few	NA
TGTGCCAGCAGTCCCGGGACTAGCGGGACCTACAATGAGCAGTTCTTC	CASSPGTSGTYNEQFF	TRBJ2-1	TRBV27	many	TRBD2
TGTGCCAGCAGTTTTGGGGGAGCCGAGCAGTACTTC	CASSFGGAEQYF	TRBJ2-7	TRBV27	many	NA
TGTGCCAGCAGCTTAACAGGGGGACGGGGTTTCAATGAGCAGTTCTTC	CASSLTGGRGFNEQFF	TRBJ2-1	TRBV7-3	NA	NA
TGTGCCACCAGCAGAGCGTCTCCGTACAATGAGCAGTTCTTC	CATSRASPYNEQFF	TRBJ2-1	TRBV15	few	NA
TGTGCCAGCAGTTCGCTAGCGGGCCCTGGGGAGACCCAGTACTTC	CASSSLAGPGETQYF	TRBJ2-5	TRBV28	many	TRBD2
TGTGCCAGCAGTTTAGTTGGCGGGATCTATGGCTACACCTTC	CASSLVGGIYGYTF	TRBJ1-2	TRBV28	few	NA
TGCGCCAGCAGCCAAGATCTGGCCCGGGCGGGACAATACAATGAGCAGTTCTTC	CASSQDLARAGQYNEQFF	TRBJ2-1	TRBV4-1	NA	NA
TGTGCCAGCAGTGACCCGAGGCTAGGACTGGGCGAGCAGTACTTC	CASSDPRLGLGEQYF	TRBJ2-7	TRBV25-1	NA	NA
TGCAGTGCTAGGGACACAGAGTCCGAGCAGTACTTC	CSARDTESEQYF	TRBJ2-7	TRBV20-1	NA	NA